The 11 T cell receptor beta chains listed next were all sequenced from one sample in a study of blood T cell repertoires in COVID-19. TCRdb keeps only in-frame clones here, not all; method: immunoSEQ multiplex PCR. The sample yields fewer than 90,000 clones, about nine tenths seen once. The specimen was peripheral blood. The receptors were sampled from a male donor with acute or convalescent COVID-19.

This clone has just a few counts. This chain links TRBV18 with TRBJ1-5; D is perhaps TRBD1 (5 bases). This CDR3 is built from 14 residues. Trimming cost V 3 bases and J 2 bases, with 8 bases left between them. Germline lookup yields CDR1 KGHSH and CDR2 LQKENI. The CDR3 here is CASSPDSGNQPQHF. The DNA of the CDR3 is TGTGCCAGCTCACCCGACAGTGGCAATCAGCCCCAGCATTTT.

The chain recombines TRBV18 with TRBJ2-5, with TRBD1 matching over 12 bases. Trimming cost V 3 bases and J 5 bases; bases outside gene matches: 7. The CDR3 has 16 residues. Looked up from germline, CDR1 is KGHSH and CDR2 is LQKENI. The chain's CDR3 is CASSPSGQGAWETQYF. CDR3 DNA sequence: TGTGCCAGCTCACCGTCGGGACAGGGGGCGTGGGAGACCCAGTACTTC.

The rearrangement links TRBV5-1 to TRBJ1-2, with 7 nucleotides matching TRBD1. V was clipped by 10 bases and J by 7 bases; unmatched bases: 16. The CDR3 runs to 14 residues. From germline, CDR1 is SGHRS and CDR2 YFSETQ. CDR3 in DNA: TGCGCCGGGGGGCAGGGGGACCCAAGGGGTGGCTACACCTTC. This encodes CAGGQGDPRGGYTF.

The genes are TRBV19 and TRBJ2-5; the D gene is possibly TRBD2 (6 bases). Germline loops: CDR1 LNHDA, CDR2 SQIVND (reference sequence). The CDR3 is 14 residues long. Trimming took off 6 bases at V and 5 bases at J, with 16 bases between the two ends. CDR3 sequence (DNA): TGTGCCAGTAGCCCCAGGAGGGCGGGGGAGACCCAGTACTTC. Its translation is CASSPRRAGETQYF. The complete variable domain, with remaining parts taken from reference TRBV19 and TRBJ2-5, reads DGGITQSPKYLFRKEGQNVTLSCEQNLNHDAMYWYRQDPGQGLRLIYYSQIVNDFQKGDIAEGYSVSREKKESFPLTVTSAQKNPTAFYLCASSPRRAGETQYFGPGTRLLVL.

In DNA, the CDR3 is TGTGCCAGCAGTTGGAGGATGAACACTGAAGCTTTCTTT. Translated: CASSWRMNTEAFF. The chain couples TRBV6-5 to TRBJ1-1; D is ambiguous. Germline lookup yields CDR1 MNHEY and CDR2 SVGAGI. V dropped 4 bases and J dropped 0 bases, with 6 bases sitting between them. The CDR3 has 13 residues.

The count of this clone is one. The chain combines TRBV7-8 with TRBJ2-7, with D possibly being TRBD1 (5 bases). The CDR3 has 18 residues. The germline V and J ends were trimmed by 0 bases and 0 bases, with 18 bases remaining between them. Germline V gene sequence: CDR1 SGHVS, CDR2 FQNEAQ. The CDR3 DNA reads TGTGCCAGCAGCTTAGCGCTAGGACGACAGATGAGCTCCTACGAGCAGTACTTC. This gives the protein CASSLALGRQMSSYEQYF.

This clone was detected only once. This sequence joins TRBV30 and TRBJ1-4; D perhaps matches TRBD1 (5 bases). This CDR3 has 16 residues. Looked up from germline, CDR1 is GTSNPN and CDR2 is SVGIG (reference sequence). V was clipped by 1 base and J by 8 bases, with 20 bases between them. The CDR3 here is CAWSGGSIGAGEKLFF. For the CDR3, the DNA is TGTGCCTGGAGTGGTGGTAGTATAGGGGCAGGGGAAAAACTGTTTTTT.

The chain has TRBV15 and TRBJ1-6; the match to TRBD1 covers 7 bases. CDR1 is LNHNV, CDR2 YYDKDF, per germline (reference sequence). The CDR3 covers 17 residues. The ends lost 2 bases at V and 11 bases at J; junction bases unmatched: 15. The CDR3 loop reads CATSRRTGASGNAPLHF. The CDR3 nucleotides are TGTGCCACCAGCAGACGTACAGGGGCATCTGGAAATGCACCCCTCCACTTT.

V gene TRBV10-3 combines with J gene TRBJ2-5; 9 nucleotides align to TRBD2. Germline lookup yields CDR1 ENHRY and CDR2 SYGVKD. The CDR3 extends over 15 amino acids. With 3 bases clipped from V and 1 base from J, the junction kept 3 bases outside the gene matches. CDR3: CAISDRGGAQETQYF. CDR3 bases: TGTGCCATCAGTGACCGCGGGGGGGCCCAAGAGACCCAGTACTTC.

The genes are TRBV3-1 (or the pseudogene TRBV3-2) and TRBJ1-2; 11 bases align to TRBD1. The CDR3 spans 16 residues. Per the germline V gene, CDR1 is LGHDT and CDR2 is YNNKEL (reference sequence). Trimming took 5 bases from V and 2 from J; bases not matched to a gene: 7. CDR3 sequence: CASSLTGTGGNYGYTF. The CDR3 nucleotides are TGTGCCAGCAGCTTAACCGGGACAGGGGGGAACTATGGCTACACCTTC.

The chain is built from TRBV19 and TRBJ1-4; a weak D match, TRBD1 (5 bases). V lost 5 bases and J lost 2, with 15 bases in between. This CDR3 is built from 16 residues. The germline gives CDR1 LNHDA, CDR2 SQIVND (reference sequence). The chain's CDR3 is CASSDHRGGTNEKLFF. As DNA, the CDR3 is TGTGCCAGTAGTGATCATCGCGGGGGGACTAATGAAAAACTGTTTTTT.